Sequencing of this T cell receptor beta chain was carried out in a study of T cell repertoires and Cas9 in healthy adults. Study-wide background: Characterization of SpCas9-reactive CD4 and CD8 T cells covered multi-effector potency, cytotoxicity and lineage.

TCRdb's table, derived via immunoSEQ multiplex PCR, lists solely in-frame clones and lacks some. The table shows some 20,000 clones, with about 90% occurring only once. V lost 4 bases and J 5 bases, leaving 15 bases between the germline ends. CDR1 and CDR2 from the germline V gene are SGHDT and YYEEEE. The CDR3 is 14 amino acids. In its sample, this clone was seen once. The target antigen is unknown. Overall study findings and caveats: SpCas9-reactive regulatory T cells reportedly mitigated SpCas9-reactive effector T cells in vitro.

Sequencing input: CD4+ effector T cells (CD127+, CD25-, CD137-, CD154-) from PBMCs; culture status not recorded. This clonotype was sampled from a human donor in good health. This chain uses TRBV5-6 with TRBJ2-5; maybe TRBD2 (6 bases). The CDR3, as DNA: TGTGCCAGCAGCGTTAGCAGAGGAGGGGAGACCCAGTACTTC. Translated, it gives CASSVSRGGETQYF.